The 29 T cell receptor beta chains below all came from one sample that was sequenced in a study of cytomegalovirus exposure and HLA in healthy donors. PCR primers comprised 60 Vbeta and 13 Jbeta primers. Assay: immunoSEQ multiplex PCR; the TCRdb copy retains only in-frame clones and omits some. Of more than 150,000 clones in the sample, roughly 87% are singletons; the top ten hold about 0.23%. Sequences were obtained from PBMCs. These receptor sequences come from a girl under two years old in good health and CMV-seronegative.

V is TRBV5-6 and J is TRBJ1-3, with D uncertain. CDR1 and CDR2 (germline): SGHDT, YYEEEE. V was pared by 1 base and J by 5 bases, with 16 bases between. CDR3 size: 16 residues. CDR3 bases: TGTGCCAGCAGCTTGAACGGATTAGGGAGTCGAAACACCATATATTTT. It is translated as CASSLNGLGSRNTIYF.

The CDR3 is CASSFTISYNEQFF. As DNA, the CDR3 is TGTGCCAGCAGCTTTACTATCTCCTACAATGAGCAGTTCTTC. The rearrangement uses TRBV11-3 and TRBJ2-1; D gene uncertain. This CDR3 spans 14 amino acids. Germline-derived CDR1 and CDR2 are SGHNT and YENEEA. The germline V and J ends were trimmed by 3 bases and 0 bases, with 6 bases remaining between them.

This chain uses TRBV15 with TRBJ1-5; 8 bases line up with TRBD1. The CDR3 runs to 16 residues. V was clipped by 3 bases and J by 3 bases; unmatched bases: 7. Germline lookup yields CDR1 LNHNV and CDR2 YYDKDF (reference sequence). The CDR3 protein is CATSSIAGGFNQPQHF. As DNA, the CDR3 is TGTGCCACCAGCAGCATAGCAGGGGGCTTCAATCAGCCCCAGCATTTT.

CDR3 nucleotides: TGCGCCAGCAGCTCAGGGACTAGCTACCACCAAGAGACCCAGTACTTC. It yields the protein CASSSGTSYHQETQYF. This chain uses TRBV5-1 with TRBJ2-5, with 9 bases identical to TRBD2. V lost 3 bases and J lost 0; bases outside the gene matches: 6. CDR1 SGHRS and CDR2 YFSETQ come from the germline V gene. The CDR3 consists of 16 residues.

The genes are TRBV19 and TRBJ2-2; D is possibly TRBD2 (5 bases). Deletions cut 3 bases from V and 5 bases from J, with 7 bases between. Germline-derived CDR1 and CDR2 are LNHDA and SQIVND (reference sequence). This CDR3 contains 13 residues. The CDR3 spells CASSMTKTGELFF. CDR3 DNA sequence: TGTGCCAGTAGTATGACTAAGACCGGGGAGCTGTTTTTT.

V gene TRBV5-1 combines with J gene TRBJ2-7; 8 positions agree with TRBD1. The CDR3 is 13 amino acids. CDR1 is SGHRS and CDR2 is YFSETQ in the germline V gene. Trimming removed 4 bases from V and 2 bases from J; junction bases left unmatched: 2. The CDR3 bases are TGCGCCAGCAGCGTGGGACAGGCCTACGAGCAGTACTTC. As protein: CASSVGQAYEQYF.

This chain links TRBV5-6 with TRBJ2-7; tentative D call: TRBD1 (6 bases). In germline, CDR1 is SGHDT, CDR2 YYEEEE. CDR3 size: 12 residues. Between the trimmed V and J ends, which lost 3 bases and 4 bases, there was a span of 8 bases. The DNA for the CDR3 is TGTGCCAGCAGCTCCGACAGGTACGAGCAGTACTTC. Translated: CASSSDRYEQYF.

The V and J genes are TRBV7-6 and TRBJ2-5, with D perhaps matching TRBD2 (7 bases). V dropped 3 bases and J dropped 3 bases, with 11 bases sitting between them. CDR3 length: 14 residues. Germline V gene data show CDR1 as SGHVS and CDR2 as FNYEAQ. The CDR3 is CASSLRGGEETQYF. For the CDR3, the DNA is TGTGCCAGCAGCTTGAGGGGGGGGGAAGAGACCCAGTACTTC.

This chain uses TRBV4-1 with TRBJ2-4, with 11 bases lining up with TRBD2. This CDR3 spans 17 amino acids. J gave up 0 bases and V 2 bases, and 3 bases lay outside the gene matches. CDR1 is MGHRA, CDR2 YSYEKL, per germline. The CDR3 loop is CASSQLGLAVAKNIQYF. The CDR3 nucleotides read TGCGCCAGCAGCCAACTGGGACTAGCGGTAGCCAAAAACATTCAGTACTTC.

This chain links TRBV4-1 with TRBJ2-3; D may be TRBD2 (7 bases). Germline CDR1 MGHRA, CDR2 YSYEKL. Trimming pared 0 bases from V and 6 bases from J, leaving 13 bases between. The CDR3 is 15 amino acids. CDR3 amino acids: CASSQEGGDRDTQYF. The DNA of the CDR3 is TGCGCCAGCAGCCAAGAAGGGGGGGATAGGGATACGCAGTATTTT.

The chain is built from TRBV29-1 and TRBJ2-3; a weak D match, TRBD1 (6 bases). This CDR3 has 15 residues. V lost 5 bases and J 1 base, leaving 16 bases between the germline ends. CDR1 and CDR2 from the germline V gene are SQVTM and ANQGSEA. For the CDR3, the DNA is TGCAGCGTTCCTTTCCTAGAGGGGGGCACAGATACGCAGTATTTT. Amino acids: CSVPFLEGGTDTQYF.

The chain carries TRBV7-9 and TRBJ1-4; weak D call: TRBD1 (6 bases). The CDR3 loop spans 16 amino acids. V was cut by 5 bases and J by 5 bases, with 18 bases left in between. Germline V lookup: CDR1 SEHNR, CDR2 FQNEAQ (reference sequence). The CDR3 DNA reads TGTGCCAGCAGCCAGATACGGGGGGCGCAAAATGAAAAACTGTTTTTT. It encodes CASSQIRGAQNEKLFF.

The gene calls are TRBV7-6 and TRBJ1-6; tentatively, D is TRBD1 (6 bases). Per germline, CDR1 SGHVS and CDR2 FNYEAQ. The CDR3 totals 16 residues. The V end was cut by 5 bases, the J end by 8 bases, with 19 bases between. For the CDR3, the DNA is TGTGCCAGCAGCCTACATCAGGACAGCCCCCATTCACCCCTCCACTTT. Protein: CASSLHQDSPHSPLHF.

The V and J genes are TRBV9 and TRBJ2-1; 9 nucleotides match TRBD2. V was pared by 5 bases and J by 4 bases, with 7 bases of the junction left unmatched. The germline CDR1 and CDR2 sequences are SGDLS and YYNGEE. The CDR3 sequence is 15 residues long. In nucleotides, the CDR3 is TGTGCCAGCAGTGATAGCGGGAGTCGGTACAATGAGCAGTTCTTC. It yields the protein CASSDSGSRYNEQFF.

This chain joins TRBV9 and TRBJ2-7; 11 bases are shared with TRBD1. From germline, CDR1 is SGDLS and CDR2 YYNGEE. The CDR3 sequence is 15 residues long. Germline trimming cut 0 bases from V and 3 bases from J; bases unmatched to any gene: 2. CDR3 amino acids: CASSVAGTGGYEQYF. The CDR3 nucleotides are TGTGCCAGCAGCGTAGCTGGGACAGGGGGCTACGAGCAGTACTTC.

The CDR3 loop reads CSGGLAGTDTQYF. The CDR3 coding sequence is TGCAGCGGGGGACTAGCGGGCACAGATACGCAGTATTTT. The chain is built from TRBV29-1 and TRBJ2-3, with 11 bases that match TRBD2. The CDR3 runs 13 residues. Per the germline V gene, CDR1 is SQVTM and CDR2 is ANQGSEA. Trimming cost V 7 bases and J 1 base; bases outside gene matches: 1.

The rearrangement links TRBV19 to TRBJ2-5; TRBD1 matches 9 bases. The CDR3 totals 13 residues. Germline V CDR1 and CDR2: LNHDA, SQIVND (reference sequence). J was trimmed by 4 bases and V by 6 bases; bases with no gene match: 3. CDR3 DNA sequence: TGTGCCAGTAGAACAGGGGGCCTAGAGACCCAGTACTTC. Encoded protein: CASRTGGLETQYF.

The rearrangement uses TRBV27 and TRBJ1-2; TRBD1 is a possible D gene (5 bases). This CDR3 has 13 amino acids. The germline V and J ends were trimmed by 3 bases and 5 bases, with 10 bases remaining between them. CDR1 MNHEY and CDR2 SMNVEV come from the germline V gene (reference sequence). The CDR3 nucleotides read TGTGCCAGCAGTTTTTCCGGGGGGTATGGCTACACCTTC. Protein sequence: CASSFSGGYGYTF.

This clone occurred once. This chain joins TRBV5-1 and TRBJ2-5; 12 bases fit TRBD2. The CDR3 runs to 16 residues. V lost 4 bases and J lost 4; bases outside the gene matches: 8. CDR1 SGHRS and CDR2 YFSETQ come from the germline V gene. CDR3 loop: CASSRRLAGELETQYF. The CDR3 nucleotides are TGCGCCAGCAGCCGGAGACTAGCGGGAGAACTAGAGACCCAGTACTTC.

The chain recombines TRBV5-3 with TRBJ2-7, with 13 bases identical to TRBD2. TRBV5-3 has ORF status, its function being uncertain. The trim removed 2 bases at V and 2 bases at J, leaving 4 bases unmatched. The CDR3 has 16 amino acids. The CDR3 is CARSFGTSGVAYEQYF. The CDR3 DNA sequence: TGTGCCAGAAGCTTCGGGACTAGCGGGGTCGCCTACGAGCAGTACTTC.

This clone showed up just once. The CDR3 sequence is CASSDQRRTDYGYTF. The CDR3 DNA is TGTGCCAGCAGTGACCAGCGCCGGACAGATTATGGCTACACCTTC. This rearrangement joins TRBV6-1 to TRBJ1-2; TRBD1 might be the D (6 bases). The CDR3 is 15 residues long. From germline, CDR1 is MNHNS and CDR2 SASEGT. Trimming took off 3 bases at V and 5 bases at J, with 16 bases between the two ends.

Concerning this clone: At one end the junction does not follow the germline gene, possibly because of a read error. The J gene is TRBJ2-2, the V gene TRBV29-1; 10 positions match TRBD1. CDR1 is SQVTM and CDR2 is ANQGSEA in the germline V gene. The CDR3 loop spans 17 amino acids. This CDR3 reads CSVEDPDRGPNTGELLF. In DNA form, the CDR3 reads TGCAGCGTTGAAGATCCCGACAGGGGGCCTAACACCGGGGAGCTGCTTTTT.

V is TRBV4-3 and J is TRBJ2-7; 13 bases match TRBD2. CDR3 size: 15 residues. The germline CDR1 and CDR2 sequences are LGHNA and YSLEER. V was clipped by 2 bases and J by 6 bases; unmatched bases: 4. The CDR3 nucleotides are TGCGCCAGCAGCCAATTTGGACTAGCGGGAGCCGAGCAGTACTTC. Protein: CASSQFGLAGAEQYF.

The chain recombines TRBV19 with TRBJ2-3; no reliable D call. The V end was cut by 7 bases, the J end by 0 bases, with 17 bases between. The CDR3 is 16 amino acids. The germline gives CDR1 LNHDA, CDR2 SQIVND (reference sequence). In nucleotides, the CDR3 is TGTGCCAGTACTTATCGACTCGTTACTAGCACAGATACGCAGTATTTT. Its protein is CASTYRLVTSTDTQYF.

The chain is built from TRBV7-9 and TRBJ2-1, with 9 bases matching TRBD2. CDR1 SEHNR and CDR2 FQNEAQ come from the germline V gene (reference sequence). The J segment lost 9 bases and the V segment lost 1 base, leaving 10 bases of the junction unmatched. CDR3 length: 16 amino acids. CDR3 coding DNA: TGTGCCAGCAGCTTAGATTTTTTGCGGGGGGGCGCTGAGCAGTTCTTC. It is translated as CASSLDFLRGGAEQFF.

This rearrangement joins TRBV6-6 to TRBJ2-5, with TRBD1 identical over 7 bases. Germline-derived CDR1 and CDR2 are MNHNY and SVGAGI (reference sequence). CDR3 length: 13 amino acids. Losses at the gene ends were 6 bases for V and 5 bases for J; bases not matched to a gene: 6. The CDR3 DNA reads as TGTGCCAGCAGCTACGACAGGGAGGAGACCCAGTACTTC. This translates into CASSYDREETQYF.

This sequence joins TRBV7-3 and TRBJ1-1; 10 positions match TRBD1. Trimming removed 5 bases from V and 1 base from J; junction bases left unmatched: 7. The CDR3 contains 16 residues. Germline V gene data show CDR1 as SGHTA and CDR2 as FQGTGA. This CDR3 is CASSPRDRGPNTEAFF. DNA of the CDR3: TGTGCCAGCAGCCCCCGGGACAGGGGACCGAACACTGAAGCTTTCTTT.

V and J are TRBV5-8 and TRBJ1-2; tentative D call: TRBD1 (5 bases). This CDR3 comprises 14 residues. The V end was cut by 0 bases, the J end by 4 bases, with 10 bases between. CDR1 and CDR2 from the germline V gene are SGHTS and YDEGEE. CDR3 region: CASSLVRGTYGYTF. CDR3 DNA sequence: TGTGCCAGCAGCTTGGTGCGGGGCACCTATGGCTACACCTTC.

The V and J genes are TRBV7-2 and TRBJ2-1; 13 bases map to TRBD2. Germline V lookup: CDR1 SGHTA, CDR2 FQGNSA. This CDR3 contains 15 residues. The V gene end was trimmed by 1 base and the J gene end by 9 bases; junction bases not matched to a gene: 3. This chain's CDR3 is CASSLGTSGGAEQFF. DNA for the CDR3: TGTGCCAGCAGCTTAGGAACTAGCGGGGGGGCTGAGCAGTTCTTC. Looking up the rest from reference TRBV7-2 and TRBJ2-1 gives the full variable domain: GAGVSQSPSNKVTEKGKDVELRCDPISGHTALYWYRQSLGQGLEFLIYFQGNSAPDKSGLPSDRFSAERTGGSVSTLTIQRTQQEDSAVYLCASSLGTSGGAEQFFGPGTRLTVL.